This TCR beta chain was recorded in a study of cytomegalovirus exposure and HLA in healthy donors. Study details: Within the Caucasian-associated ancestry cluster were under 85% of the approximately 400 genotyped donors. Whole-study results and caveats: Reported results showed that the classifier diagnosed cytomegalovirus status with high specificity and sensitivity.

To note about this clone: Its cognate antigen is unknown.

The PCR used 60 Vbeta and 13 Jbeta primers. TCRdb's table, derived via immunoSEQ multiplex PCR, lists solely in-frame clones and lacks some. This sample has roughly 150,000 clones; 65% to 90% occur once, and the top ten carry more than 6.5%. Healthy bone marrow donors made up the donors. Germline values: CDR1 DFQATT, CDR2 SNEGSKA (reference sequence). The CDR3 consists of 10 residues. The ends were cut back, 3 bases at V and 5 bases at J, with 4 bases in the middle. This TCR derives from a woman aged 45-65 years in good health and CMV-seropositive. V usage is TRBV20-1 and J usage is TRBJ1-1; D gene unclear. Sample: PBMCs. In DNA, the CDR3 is TGCAGTGCTAGGAGAACTGAAGCTTTCTTT. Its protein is CSARRTEAFF.